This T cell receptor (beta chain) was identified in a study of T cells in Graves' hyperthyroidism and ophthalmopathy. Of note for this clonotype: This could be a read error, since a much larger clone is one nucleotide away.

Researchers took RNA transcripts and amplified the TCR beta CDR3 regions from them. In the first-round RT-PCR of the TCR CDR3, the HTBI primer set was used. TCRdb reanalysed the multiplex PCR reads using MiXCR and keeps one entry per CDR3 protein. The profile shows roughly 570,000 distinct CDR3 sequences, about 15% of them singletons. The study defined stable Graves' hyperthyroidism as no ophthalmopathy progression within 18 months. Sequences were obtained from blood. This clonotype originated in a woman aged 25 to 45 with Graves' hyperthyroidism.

CDR3 residues: CASRLASHDEQFF. The CDR3 DNA follows: TGTGCCAGCAGGCTAGCGAGCCACGATGAGCAGTTCTTC. The J gene is TRBJ2-1, the V gene TRBV2; D may be TRBD2 (6 bases). The CDR3 loop spans 13 amino acids. Germline V gene data show CDR1 as SNHLY and CDR2 as FYNNEI. The V end was cut by 6 bases, the J end by 8 bases, with 14 bases between.